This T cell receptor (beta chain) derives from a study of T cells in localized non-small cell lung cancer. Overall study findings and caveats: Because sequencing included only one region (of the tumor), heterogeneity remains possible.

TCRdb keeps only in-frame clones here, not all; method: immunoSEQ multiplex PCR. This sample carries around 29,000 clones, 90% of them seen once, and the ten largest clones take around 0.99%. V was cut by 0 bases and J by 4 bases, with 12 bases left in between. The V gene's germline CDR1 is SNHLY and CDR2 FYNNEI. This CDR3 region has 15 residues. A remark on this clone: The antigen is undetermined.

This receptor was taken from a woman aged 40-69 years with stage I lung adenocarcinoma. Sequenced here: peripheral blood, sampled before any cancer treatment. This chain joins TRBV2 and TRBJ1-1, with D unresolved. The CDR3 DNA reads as TGTGCCAGCAGTGAAGCCTCTCCAGATGGCACTGAAGCTTTCTTT. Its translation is CASSEASPDGTEAFF.